The 18 T cell receptor beta chains below were found in one sample sequenced in a study of response to subunit inactivated influenza vaccine. TCRdb re-called the RT-PCR reads with MiXCR, one entry per CDR3 protein. The data show just under 550,000 distinct CDR3 sequences, around 21% seen once. The same data also contributed to another study, on T cells expressing NK-cell markers. That report adds: TCR beta cDNA was generated via 5'RACE template switching incorporating UMIs.

The sequencing used CD4+ T cells sorted from PBMCs, collected about 12 days after vaccination. These receptors were collected from a man aged 45 to 65 who received an inactivated influenza vaccine.

The J gene is TRBJ1-5, the V gene TRBV5-1, with a weak D call TRBD1 (6 bases). Germline V gives CDR1 SGHRS, CDR2 YFSETQ. The V end was cut by 0 bases, the J end by 7 bases, with 14 bases between. There are 15 residues in the CDR3. The CDR3: CASSLAGTTNQPQHF. CDR3 coding DNA: TGCGCCAGCAGCTTGGCCGGGACAACCAACCAGCCCCAGCATTTT. Filled out from reference TRBV5-1 and TRBJ1-5, the complete variable domain reads KAGVTQTPRYLIKTRGQQVTLSCSPISGHRSVSWYQQTPGQGLQFLFEYFSETQRNKGNFPGRFSGRQFSNSRSEMNVSTLELGDSALYLCASSLAGTTNQPQHFGDGTRLSIL.

This clonotype appeared a single time. The chain has TRBV20-1 and TRBJ2-3; 10 bases are a match to TRBD2. Germline V CDR1 and CDR2: DFQATT, SNEGSKA (reference sequence). J was trimmed by 3 bases and V by 3 bases; bases with no gene match: 3. This CDR3 has 14 amino acids. CDR3 sequence (DNA): TGCAGTGCTAGTACTAGCGGGATTACAGATACGCAGTATTTT. It is translated as CSASTSGITDTQYF.

This chain connects TRBV18 to TRBJ2-7; 10 positions agree with TRBD2. This CDR3 is built from 15 residues. CDR1 and CDR2 from the germline V gene are KGHSH and LQKENI. The trim removed 6 bases at V and 6 bases at J, leaving 11 bases unmatched. CDR3 bases: TGTGCCAGCTCTCCCAGAGCGGGAGGGTTTCGCGAGCAGTACTTC. Amino acid sequence: CASSPRAGGFREQYF.

The chain has TRBV7-2 and TRBJ2-1; unclear D gene. V lost 6 bases to trimming and J lost 3 bases, with 9 bases between them. Germline lookup yields CDR1 SGHTA and CDR2 FQGNSA. CDR3 length: 13 residues. CDR3 loop: CASSQGFYNEQFF. For the CDR3, the DNA is TGTGCCAGCAGTCAAGGGTTCTACAATGAGCAGTTCTTC.

This clonotype was seen more than once but under ten times. The rearrangement joins TRBV9 to TRBJ2-2; D unclear. Germline V gives CDR1 SGDLS, CDR2 YYNGEE. The length of the CDR3 is 17 residues. V was cut by 0 bases and J by 0 bases, with 12 bases left in between. Written as DNA, the CDR3 is TGTGCCAGCAGCGTAGAACCAGCTGGTGCGAACACCGGGGAGCTGTTTTTT. Residues: CASSVEPAGANTGELFF.

The chain recombines TRBV29-1 with TRBJ2-7; D is perhaps TRBD1 (6 bases). Trimming shortened V by 5 bases and J by 3 bases, and 17 bases separated the two germline ends. The CDR3 loop spans 14 amino acids. Looked up from germline, CDR1 is SQVTM and CDR2 is ANQGSEA. The CDR3 DNA sequence: TGCAGCGTTACCCCAGGGGAAAGCAGCTACGAGCAGTACTTC. As protein: CSVTPGESSYEQYF.

The V call is TRBV6-5, the J call TRBJ2-7; TRBD2 aligns across 10 bases. The ends lost 4 bases at V and 6 bases at J; junction bases unmatched: 9. There are 15 residues in the CDR3. Germline values: CDR1 MNHEY, CDR2 SVGAGI. CDR3 DNA: TGTGCCAGCAGTTTAAATAGCGGGAGGAGGAGCGAGCAGTACTTC. It yields the protein CASSLNSGRRSEQYF.

This clonotype has more than one count but fewer than ten. The rearrangement joins TRBV20-1 to TRBJ2-5; 8 positions agree with TRBD1. The CDR3 totals 14 residues. Trimming at V came to 2 bases and at J to 7 bases, leaving 9 bases not matched to a gene. In germline, CDR1 is DFQATT, CDR2 SNEGSKA (reference sequence). This chain's CDR3 is CSARKGQAGATQYF. In DNA, the CDR3 is TGCAGTGCTAGAAAGGGACAGGCCGGGGCGACCCAGTACTTC.

V usage is TRBV24-1 and J usage is TRBJ2-6, with D possibly being TRBD1 (8 bases). The CDR3 is made up of 18 amino acids. Germline assignment: CDR1 KGHDR and CDR2 SFDVKD. V lost 9 bases to trimming and J lost 2 bases, with 22 bases between them. The CDR3 bases are TGTGCCACCGGGGAGGGGACAGGCGGAGGGACTGGGGCCAACGTCCTGACTTTC. Translation: CATGEGTGGGTGANVLTF.

The chain links TRBV5-8 to TRBJ1-1; D is unclear. The V gene's germline CDR1 is SGHTS and CDR2 YDEGEE. The V gene lost 6 bases and the J gene lost 0 bases, with 12 bases spanning the gap. This CDR3 has 14 residues. The CDR3 here is CASTLGLMNTEAFF. The CDR3 DNA reads TGTGCCAGCACCCTCGGGCTTATGAACACTGAAGCTTTCTTT.

This chain's CDR3 is CSARDVSGINEQFF. Here the CDR3 DNA reads TGCAGTGCTAGAGATGTCAGCGGGATCAATGAGCAGTTCTTC. V gene TRBV20-1 combines with J gene TRBJ2-1; 7 bases map to TRBD2. This CDR3 contains 14 residues. J gave up 6 bases and V 0 bases, and 5 bases lay outside the gene matches. Germline V gives CDR1 DFQATT, CDR2 SNEGSKA (reference sequence).

This clonotype occurred a few times. V is TRBV5-1 and J is TRBJ2-5; TRBD1 agrees at 7 bases. The germline gives CDR1 SGHRS, CDR2 YFSETQ. The CDR3 totals 15 residues. Unmatched junction bases numbered 11, after V lost 6 bases and J lost 3 bases. CDR3 sequence reads: CASNRQGAVEETQYF. Here the CDR3 DNA reads TGCGCCAGCAACCGACAGGGTGCAGTGGAAGAGACCCAGTACTTC.

In this sample, this clonotype turned up a few times. The CDR3 spells CSAGTPNTGELFF. CDR3 sequence (DNA): TGCAGTGCCGGGACTCCGAACACCGGGGAGCTGTTTTTT. This chain joins TRBV20-1 and TRBJ2-2; D is perhaps TRBD2 (6 bases). The CDR3 is 13 residues long. The V end was cut by 6 bases, the J end by 0 bases, with 8 bases between. Per germline, CDR1 DFQATT and CDR2 SNEGSKA (reference sequence).

The sample holds a few counts of this clonotype. The chain uses TRBV4-1 and TRBJ1-4, with 10 bases identical to TRBD1. CDR1 is MGHRA and CDR2 is YSYEKL in the germline V gene. The CDR3 contains 18 residues. Losses at the gene ends were 1 base for V and 2 bases for J; bases not matched to a gene: 7. The CDR3 nucleotides are TGCGCCAGCAGCCAAGCCGGGACAGGGGAGGCTACTAATGAAAAACTGTTTTTT. Residues: CASSQAGTGEATNEKLFF.

J is TRBJ2-1 and V is TRBV20-1; 8 nucleotides match TRBD2. From germline, CDR1 is DFQATT and CDR2 SNEGSKA (reference sequence). The CDR3 covers 14 residues. With 2 bases clipped from V and 15 bases from J, the junction kept 15 bases outside the gene matches. DNA for the CDR3: TGCAGTGCTAGAAGGGGAAGGGTAGCGGGATACCCGTTCTTC. Its protein is CSARRGRVAGYPFF.

CDR3 nucleotides: TGTGCCACCAGCAAAGGGACCTCTGACACCTACGAGCAGTACTTC. Translation: CATSKGTSDTYEQYF. The chain links TRBV15 to TRBJ2-7, with D perhaps TRBD1 or TRBD2 (5 bases each). CDR1 is LNHNV and CDR2 is YYDKDF in the germline V gene (reference sequence). V was trimmed by 4 bases and J by 2 bases, leaving 15 bases between them. This CDR3 region has 15 residues.

This rearrangement joins TRBV19 to TRBJ2-5; D assignment may be TRBD1 or TRBD2 (5 bases each). Germline lookup yields CDR1 LNHDA and CDR2 SQIVND (reference sequence). This CDR3 spans 15 amino acids. The V end was cut by 2 bases, the J end by 5 bases, with 15 bases between. CDR3: CASSIRARGQETQYF. Here the CDR3 DNA reads TGTGCCAGTAGTATAAGAGCCCGGGGCCAGGAGACCCAGTACTTC.

The chain recombines TRBV15 with TRBJ2-5; 10 bases align to TRBD1. The V gene's germline CDR1 is LNHNV and CDR2 YYDKDF (reference sequence). Trimming cost V 2 bases and J 4 bases; bases outside gene matches: 10. This CDR3 is 17 amino acids long. The DNA of the CDR3 is TGTGCCACCAGCAGATTTGCCGGGACAGGGGTTCGAGAGACCCAGTACTTC. Its translation is CATSRFAGTGVRETQYF.